The text below deals with one T cell receptor beta chain. Antigen specificity is unknown. CDR3 length: 13 residues. Germline-derived CDR1 and CDR2 are LGHNA and YNFKEQ. The ends were cut back, 2 bases at V and 8 bases at J, with 12 bases in the middle. The data belong to a study of T cell repertoires and HLA-DP antigens. Repertoires were generated with immunoSEQ multiplex PCR, while TCRdb's copy carries only in-frame clones and drops some. Of approximately 89,000 clones in the sample, around nine tenths are singletons; the top ten hold about 1.7%. The sequence came from a man aged 50 or older in good health and CMV-seronegative. Sequenced: CD4+ T cells from PBMCs. V usage is TRBV4-2 and J usage is TRBJ1-2; D possibly corresponds to TRBD1 (5 bases). The CDR3 sequence is CASSQTGTGGYTF. The DNA of the CDR3 is TGTGCCAGCAGCCAAACTGGGACGGGGGGCTACACCTTC.